The next 4 T cell receptor beta chains were all read from a single sample in a study of shared clonotypes between healthy human individuals. The method was immunoSEQ multiplex PCR; TCRdb's version includes in-frame clones alone and lacks a portion of them. The sample carries about 1.1 million clones, 78% recorded once. What was sequenced was memory CD4+ T cells from PBMCs. This sample's subset: CD45RA-negative fraction. These TCRs come from a man aged 18 to 29 in good health. Some clones in this sample may be carry-over from other donors' samples.

In this sample, this clone turned up a few times. Given a far larger clone just one base away, this is likely a sequencing read error. The rearrangement uses TRBV30 and TRBJ2-2; 9 positions match TRBD2. The CDR3 totals 14 residues. Germline assignment: CDR1 GTSNPN and CDR2 SVGIG (reference sequence). DNA for the CDR3: TGTGCCTGGGGACTAGCGCGGAACGCCGGGGAGCTGTTTTTT. It yields the protein CAWGLARNAGELFF.

The CDR3 DNA reads TGCAGCGGACGGACAGAGCCCTACGAGCAGTACTTC. Translation: CSGRTEPYEQYF. The genes are TRBV29-1 and TRBJ2-5; possibly TRBD1 for D (6 bases). The tail of the sequence fits TRBJ2-7 better, so the J call may be wrong. The CDR3 sequence is 12 residues long. The germline gives CDR1 SQVTM, CDR2 ANQGSEA.

This clone has a count of ten or more. V gene TRBV25-1 combines with J gene TRBJ2-3; D unresolved. Germline V gene sequence: CDR1 MGHDK, CDR2 SYGVNS. CDR3 length: 12 amino acids. V lost 7 bases and J lost 8, with 13 bases in between. The CDR3, as DNA: TGTGCCAGCAATCAAGGGATGGGTACGCAGTATTTT. As protein: CASNQGMGTQYF.

V usage is TRBV28 and J usage is TRBJ1-3; the match to TRBD1 covers 7 bases. Trimming took 7 bases from V and 0 from J; bases not matched to a gene: 3. CDR3 size: 14 residues. Germline CDR1 and CDR2: MDHEN and SYDVKM. In DNA form, the CDR3 reads TGTGCCAGCAAGGGGGCCAACTCTGGAAACACCATATATTTT. Amino acid sequence: CASKGANSGNTIYF.